One sample yielded the 20 T cell receptor beta chains listed below, sequenced in a study of blood T cell repertoires in COVID-19 (dated by TCRdb to between 2020 and 2021). The library was made by the immunoSEQ multiplex PCR assay. Drawn from immuneACCESS, this table holds only the in-frame rearrangements with V and J called that TCRdb kept. Clones are partly lost; checked studies trace under half to an unresolved V gene and leave the rest unexplained. Here the sample has about 350,000 clones; around 90% occur a single time. The ten largest make up around 3.5% of the sample. Sequencing was carried out using peripheral blood. These TCRs come from a woman aged 18-29 years who had recovered from COVID-19.

The genes are TRBV2 and TRBJ2-7, with 8 nucleotides matching TRBD2. The V and J ends lost 7 bases and 5 bases, in that order; junction bases with no gene match: 7. The CDR3 contains 13 residues. Germline V gene data show CDR1 as SNHLY and CDR2 as FYNNEI. The CDR3 protein is CASTPIGGDEQYV. The DNA for the CDR3 is TGTGCCAGCACACCTATCGGGGGGGACGAGCAGTACGTC.

V is TRBV6-4 and J is TRBJ2-1, with 7 bases lining up with TRBD2. The CDR3 is made up of 15 amino acids. V lost 0 bases and J lost 7; bases outside the gene matches: 6. Germline lookup yields CDR1 MRHNA and CDR2 SNTAGT. The CDR3 here is CASSDSGGSGNEQFF. Written as DNA, the CDR3 is TGTGCCAGCAGTGACTCGGGCGGGAGCGGGAATGAGCAGTTCTTC.

V is TRBV28 and J is TRBJ1-6, with D possibly matching TRBD1 (5 bases). Trimming shortened V by 9 bases and J by 6 bases, and 15 bases separated the two germline ends. Per the germline V gene, CDR1 is MDHEN and CDR2 is SYDVKM. The length of the CDR3 is 14 residues. The CDR3 reads CASRTSPGNSPLHF. For the CDR3, the DNA is TGTGCCAGTCGGACATCCCCGGGTAATTCACCCCTCCACTTT. Using reference TRBV28 and TRBJ1-6 for the parts outside the CDR3, the full variable domain is DVKVTQSSRYLVKRTGEKVFLECVQDMDHENMFWYRQDPGLGLRLIYFSYDVKMKEKGDIPEGYSVSREKKERFSLILESASTNQTSMYLCASRTSPGNSPLHFGNGTRLTVT.

CDR3 in amino acids: CASSHDRGYGYTF. The CDR3 DNA reads TGTGCCAGCAGTCACGACAGGGGATATGGCTACACCTTC. The gene calls are TRBV7-9 and TRBJ1-2; 8 bases match TRBD1. The CDR3 is made up of 13 amino acids. After removal of 6 bases from V and 5 bases from J, the junction contained 5 bases not matched to a gene. Germline CDR1 is SEHNR and CDR2 is FQNEAQ (reference sequence).

Concerning this clone itself: Distinct nucleotide sequences in the sample also encode this CDR3. V usage is TRBV6-5 and J usage is TRBJ2-3; D perhaps matches TRBD2 (5 bases). This CDR3 spans 13 amino acids. V gave up 2 bases and J gave up 6 bases, with 9 bases separating them. CDR1 MNHEY and CDR2 SVGAGI come from the germline V gene. The CDR3 DNA follows: TGTGCCAGCAGTTACGGGAGAGGTGATACGCAGTATTTT. This sequence encodes CASSYGRGDTQYF.

V usage is TRBV6-5 and J usage is TRBJ1-2, with 7 bases lining up with TRBD1. After removal of 2 bases from V and 0 bases from J, the junction contained 0 bases not matched to a gene. The CDR3 has 14 residues. CDR1 is MNHEY and CDR2 is SVGAGI in the germline V gene. CDR3 DNA: TGTGCCAGCAGTTACAGGGGGCCTAACTATGGCTACACCTTC. Translating gives CASSYRGPNYGYTF.

The chain carries TRBV7-9 and TRBJ1-2, with 10 bases fitting TRBD1. The V gene's germline CDR1 is SEHNR and CDR2 FQNEAQ (reference sequence). This CDR3 contains 13 residues. The V gene end was trimmed by 6 bases and the J gene end by 6 bases; junction bases not matched to a gene: 4. CDR3 protein: CASSSDRGNGYTF. The CDR3 bases are TGTGCCAGCAGTTCGGACAGGGGGAATGGCTACACCTTC.

The chain joins TRBV5-6 to TRBJ2-3, with 7 nucleotides matching TRBD2. Germline values: CDR1 SGHDT, CDR2 YYEEEE. The junction had 13 bases not matched to a gene; V was cut back by 0 bases and J by 0 bases. CDR3 length: 19 residues. CDR3 DNA: TGTGCCAGCAGCTTGGCCTATGGAAGCGGGAAAACTAGCACAGATACGCAGTATTTT. Translated, it gives CASSLAYGSGKTSTDTQYF.

Worth noting for this clone: At the DNA level, this CDR3 is encoded by other sequences in the same sample as well. The chain combines TRBV27 with TRBJ1-5; D remains ambiguous. From germline, CDR1 is MNHEY and CDR2 SMNVEV (reference sequence). CDR3 size: 14 residues. The V and J ends lost 6 bases and 2 bases respectively, with 11 bases between them. For the CDR3, the DNA is TGTGCCAGCAGCCCCTTGGGCGGCAATCAGCCCCAGCATTTT. It yields the protein CASSPLGGNQPQHF.

The chain has TRBV21-1 and TRBJ2-2; whether TRBD2, the table's D call, matches the DNA was not checked. TRBV21-1 is a pseudogene locus. The CDR3 length is 15 residues. This CDR3 is CASSNRRSSTGELFF. CDR3 nucleotides: TGTGCCAGCAGCAATCGGAGGAGTAGCACCGGGGAGCTGTTTTTT.

CDR3 coding DNA: TGTGCCATCAGTCCTGACTTAAGCGGGAGGTCCTACGAGCAGTACGTC. This codes for CAISPDLSGRSYEQYV. The chain recombines TRBV10-3 with TRBJ2-7; 9 positions match TRBD2. CDR1 is ENHRY and CDR2 is SYGVKD in the germline V gene. V lost 5 bases and J lost 1; bases outside the gene matches: 9. The CDR3 is made up of 16 amino acids.

This clone was found once. The chain employs TRBV23-1 and TRBJ2-1; 11 bases are a match to TRBD2. TRBV23-1 is designated an ORF whose function remains uncertain. The J segment lost 7 bases and the V segment lost 6 bases, leaving 8 bases of the junction unmatched. There are 15 residues in the CDR3. The CDR3 is CASSPGLAGLNEQFF. CDR3 sequence (DNA): TGCGCCAGCAGCCCAGGACTAGCGGGCCTAAATGAGCAGTTCTTC.

The chain joins TRBV11-2 to TRBJ2-7; 7 bases map to TRBD2. V gave up 4 bases and J gave up 7 bases; unmatched junction bases: 7. Germline V gives CDR1 SGHAT, CDR2 FQNNGV. The CDR3 runs to 13 residues. The CDR3 spells CASSSSGLEEQYV. For the CDR3, the DNA is TGTGCCAGCAGCTCCTCTGGACTAGAAGAGCAGTACGTC.

V and J are TRBV15 and TRBJ1-2, with D perhaps TRBD1 (5 bases). V gave up 0 bases and J gave up 2 bases, with 7 bases separating them. In germline, CDR1 is LNHNV, CDR2 YYDKDF (reference sequence). This CDR3 region has 14 residues. The CDR3 reads CATSRETGNYGYTF. CDR3 bases: TGTGCCACCAGCAGAGAAACAGGAAACTATGGCTACACCTTC.

V is TRBV19 and J is TRBJ2-1; 13 bases fit TRBD2. CDR1 and CDR2 from the germline V gene are LNHDA and SQIVND (reference sequence). The junction had 2 bases not matched to a gene; V was cut back by 3 bases and J by 9 bases. CDR3 length: 14 amino acids. This CDR3 reads CASSITSGRAEQFF. In DNA form, the CDR3 reads TGTGCCAGTAGTATTACTAGCGGGAGGGCTGAGCAGTTCTTC.

The gene calls are TRBV11-3 and TRBJ2-5; TRBD2 might be the D (6 bases). The germline CDR1 and CDR2 sequences are SGHNT and YENEEA. Trimming shortened V by 5 bases and J by 1 base, and 11 bases separated the two germline ends. CDR3 length equals 14 residues. CDR3 sequence (DNA): TGTGCCAGCAGCCAACGGGACTCCCAAGAGACCCAGTACTTC. Its protein is CASSQRDSQETQYF.

The chain's CDR3 is CASSQNLAGFEDTQYF. CDR3 nucleotide sequence: TGTGCCAGCTCACAAAATCTAGCGGGATTTGAAGATACGCAGTATTTT. The chain is built from TRBV18 and TRBJ2-3; 9 nucleotides align to TRBD2. The CDR3 is 16 amino acids. CDR1 is KGHSH and CDR2 is LQKENI in the germline V gene. V lost 4 bases and J lost 5; bases outside the gene matches: 10.

This clone appeared a few times. The chain recombines TRBV7-2 with TRBJ2-5, with a possible D match to TRBD1 (6 bases). Germline values: CDR1 SGHTA, CDR2 FQGNSA. V dropped 1 base and J dropped 2 bases, with 17 bases sitting between them. The CDR3 loop spans 17 amino acids. The CDR3 coding sequence is TGTGCCAGCAGCTTAGAGATAGGACAGCCGTTTCAAGAGACCCAGTACTTC. Translating gives CASSLEIGQPFQETQYF.

A few counts support this clone. The J gene is TRBJ2-3, the V gene TRBV10-3, with 12 bases matching TRBD2. The V and J ends lost 2 bases and 0 bases, in that order; junction bases with no gene match: 0. Germline V gene sequence: CDR1 ENHRY, CDR2 SYGVKD. The CDR3 consists of 16 residues. The CDR3 protein is CAISEGLAGSTDTQYF. The CDR3 DNA reads TGTGCCATCAGTGAGGGACTAGCGGGGAGCACAGATACGCAGTATTTT.

The chain has TRBV24-1 and TRBJ2-7, with 10 bases identical to TRBD2. The CDR3 is made up of 15 amino acids. CDR1 and CDR2 from the germline V gene are KGHDR and SFDVKD. The V gene end was trimmed by 3 bases and the J gene end by 7 bases; junction bases not matched to a gene: 8. CDR3 residues: CATSDRDSGRFEQYV. CDR3 in DNA: TGTGCCACCAGTGATCGCGATAGCGGGAGGTTTGAGCAGTACGTC.